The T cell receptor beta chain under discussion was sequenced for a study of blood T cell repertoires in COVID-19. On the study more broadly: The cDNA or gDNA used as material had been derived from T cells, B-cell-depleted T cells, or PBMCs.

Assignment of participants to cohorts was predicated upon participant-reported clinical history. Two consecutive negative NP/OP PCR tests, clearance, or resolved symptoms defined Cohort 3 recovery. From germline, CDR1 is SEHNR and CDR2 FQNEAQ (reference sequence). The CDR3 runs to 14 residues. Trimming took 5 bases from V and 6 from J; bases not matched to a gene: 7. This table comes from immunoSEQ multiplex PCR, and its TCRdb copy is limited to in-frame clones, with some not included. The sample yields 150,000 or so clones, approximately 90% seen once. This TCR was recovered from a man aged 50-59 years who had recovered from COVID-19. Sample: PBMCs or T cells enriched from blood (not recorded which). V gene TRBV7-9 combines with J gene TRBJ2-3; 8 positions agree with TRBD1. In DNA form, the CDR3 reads TGTGCCAGCAGCACAGGACAGGGTGCGGATACGCAGTATTTT. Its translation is CASSTGQGADTQYF.